The 25 T cell receptor beta chains in this list originate from one sample, sequenced in a study of Ad26.COV2.S vaccination and SARS-CoV-2 variants. The repertoire was sequenced with immunoSEQ multiplex PCR; TCRdb's copy has only in-frame clones and lacks some. This table has 250,000 or so clones, about 83% appearing once. The treatment is: roughly 19 received Ad26.COV2.S at low or high dose, single or two shots; five or six received placebo; per-sample allocation not given. The samples date from day 63 after the first vaccine or placebo injection. The sample consisted of peripheral blood, taken in a trial of Ad26.COV2.S vaccine versus placebo. The receptor source for this set is a person aged 18-60 years who received the Ad26.COV2.S COVID-19 vaccine or a placebo.

This rearrangement joins TRBV24-1 to TRBJ2-5; D is unresolved. This CDR3 is 14 amino acids long. In germline, CDR1 is KGHDR, CDR2 SFDVKD. V was pared by 0 bases and J by 7 bases, with 11 bases between. The CDR3 coding sequence is TGTGCCACCAGTGATTTGCAAATTTCGGGGACCCAGTACTTC. This gives the protein CATSDLQISGTQYF.

This rearrangement joins TRBV9 to TRBJ2-2; 7 positions match TRBD1. V lost 3 bases, J lost 4 bases, and 6 bases stayed unmatched. CDR1 SGDLS and CDR2 YYNGEE come from the germline V gene. The CDR3 extends over 15 amino acids. The CDR3 region is CASSATGLSTGELFF. CDR3 DNA sequence: TGTGCCAGCAGCGCGACAGGGCTGAGCACCGGGGAGCTGTTTTTT.

The chain employs TRBV18 and TRBJ1-3; D is perhaps TRBD1 (6 bases). The length of the CDR3 is 14 residues. Germline V gene lookup returns CDR1 KGHSH and CDR2 LQKENI. The V and J ends lost 3 bases and 6 bases respectively, with 12 bases between them. The chain's CDR3 is CASSPDSRVNTIYF. The CDR3 bases are TGTGCCAGCTCACCGGACAGCCGGGTAAACACCATATATTTT.

This chain connects TRBV2 to TRBJ2-3; D not resolved. The CDR3 has 14 residues. The germline gives CDR1 SNHLY, CDR2 FYNNEI. Trimming pared 2 bases from V and 4 bases from J, leaving 10 bases between. The CDR3 loop reads CASSERLVADTQYF. For the CDR3, the DNA is TGTGCCAGCAGTGAAAGGCTGGTTGCAGATACGCAGTATTTT.

The CDR3 DNA sequence: TGTGCCAGCAGCCTCTGGTGGGGAGGGGTATACAATGAGCAGTTCTTC. Residues: CASSLWWGGVYNEQFF. This chain links TRBV5-6 with TRBJ2-1; 7 bases are shared with TRBD2. This CDR3 region has 16 residues. CDR1 and CDR2 (germline): SGHDT, YYEEEE. With 4 bases clipped from V and 4 bases from J, the junction kept 11 bases outside the gene matches. Filled out from reference TRBV5-6 and TRBJ2-1, the complete variable domain reads DAGVTQSPTHLIKTRGQQVTLRCSPKSGHDTVSWYQQALGQGPQFIFQYYEEEERQRGNFPDRFSGHQFPNYSSELNVNALLLGDSALYLCASSLWWGGVYNEQFFGPGTRLTVL.

The chain carries TRBV19 and TRBJ1-5; perhaps TRBD1 as D (6 bases). In germline, CDR1 is LNHDA, CDR2 SQIVND (reference sequence). There are 15 residues in the CDR3. V dropped 7 bases and J dropped 1 base, with 14 bases sitting between them. The CDR3 nucleotides read TGTGCCAGTAAAGAAAAGGGGGGAAGCAATCAGCCCCAGCATTTT. Encoded protein: CASKEKGGSNQPQHF.

The CDR3 DNA reads TGTGCCAGCAGCCCAGGACTAGCGGACACAGATACGCAGTATTTT. Translating gives CASSPGLADTDTQYF. This rearrangement joins TRBV9 to TRBJ2-3; 10 bases line up with TRBD2. The CDR3 is made up of 15 amino acids. J was trimmed by 2 bases and V by 4 bases; bases with no gene match: 4. Germline CDR1 is SGDLS and CDR2 is YYNGEE. The variable domain in full, with the rest retrieved from reference TRBV9 and TRBJ2-3, is DSGVTQTPKHLITATGQRVTLRCSPRSGDLSVYWYQQSLDQGLQFLIQYYNGEERAKGNILERFSAQQFPDLHSELNLSSLELGDSALYFCASSPGLADTDTQYFGPGTRLTVL.

DNA for the CDR3: TGTGCCAGCAGTGACTGGCAGCGTAGCTCCTACAATGAGCAGTTCTTC. It codes for CASSDWQRSSYNEQFF. V is TRBV6-4 and J is TRBJ2-1, with no clear D. V lost 1 base and J lost 0, with 10 bases in between. The CDR3 runs 16 residues. CDR1 MRHNA and CDR2 SNTAGT come from the germline V gene.

V is TRBV5-4 and J is TRBJ1-2; no reliable D call. In germline, CDR1 is SGHNT, CDR2 YYREEE (reference sequence). The CDR3 has 14 residues. Between the trimmed V and J ends, which lost 0 bases and 7 bases, there was a span of 13 bases. The CDR3 DNA sequence: TGTGCCAGCAGCTTGGGTGTGGGAAGTGGTGGCTACACCTTC. Translated, it gives CASSLGVGSGGYTF.

J is TRBJ2-5 and V is TRBV7-9; perhaps TRBD1 as D (5 bases). Between the trimmed V and J ends, which lost 3 bases and 2 bases, there was a span of 13 bases. Germline-derived CDR1 and CDR2 are SEHNR and FQNEAQ (reference sequence). The CDR3 spans 15 residues. CDR3 nucleotides: TGTGCCAGCAGCTTTTTTAGCCCAGGGCAAGAGACCCAGTACTTC. Protein: CASSFFSPGQETQYF.

The chain is built from TRBV20-1 and TRBJ2-5; 11 positions agree with TRBD1. After removal of 3 bases from V and 7 bases from J, the junction contained 10 bases not matched to a gene. The CDR3 length is 15 residues. Germline assignment: CDR1 DFQATT and CDR2 SNEGSKA (reference sequence). The CDR3 here is CSASRRDRGFGTQYF. CDR3 in DNA: TGCAGTGCTAGTAGGAGGGACAGGGGGTTCGGGACCCAGTACTTC.

This chain uses TRBV7-9 with TRBJ2-3; D is possibly TRBD2 (5 bases). This CDR3 has 15 amino acids. V lost 6 bases, J lost 0 bases, and 13 bases lay in between. In germline, CDR1 is SEHNR, CDR2 FQNEAQ (reference sequence). CDR3 nucleotide sequence: TGTGCCAGCAGATCCGGGATCATAAGCACAGATACGCAGTATTTT. Amino acid sequence: CASRSGIISTDTQYF. The full variable domain, with the rest looked up from reference TRBV7-9 and TRBJ2-3, is DTGVSQNPRHKITKRGQNVTFRCDPISEHNRLYWYRQTLGQGPEFLTYFQNEAQLEKSRLLSDRFSAERPKGSFSTLEIQRTEQGDSAMYLCASRSGIISTDTQYFGPGTRLTVL.

The CDR3 is CASSPDLGSEKLFF. CDR3 coding DNA: TGTGCCAGCAGCCCTGACTTGGGGAGTGAAAAACTGTTTTTT. The genes are TRBV9 and TRBJ1-4; D is undetermined. Germline V gives CDR1 SGDLS, CDR2 YYNGEE. With 4 bases removed from V and 7 bases from J, the gap between germline ends came to 14 bases. The CDR3 has 14 amino acids.

V usage is TRBV27 and J usage is TRBJ2-2; D is perhaps TRBD1 (5 bases). V gave up 8 bases and J gave up 2 bases, with 12 bases separating them. This CDR3 contains 14 residues. Germline loops: CDR1 MNHEY, CDR2 SMNVEV (reference sequence). For the CDR3, the DNA is TGTGCCAGCCGCTTTGGGGCTAACACCGGGGAGCTGTTTTTT. Translating it yields CASRFGANTGELFF.

The CDR3 DNA reads as TGCGCCAGCAGCCAAGGCCTCGCAGATACGCAGTATTTT. This translates into CASSQGLADTQYF. The chain uses TRBV4-3 and TRBJ2-3; no reliable D call. Germline V CDR1 and CDR2: LGHNA, YSLEER. CDR3 length equals 13 residues. V lost 1 base and J lost 4, with 6 bases in between.

This chain uses TRBV5-5 with TRBJ2-7, with 8 positions matching TRBD1. This CDR3 region has 15 residues. The V gene end was trimmed by 0 bases and the J gene end by 2 bases; junction bases not matched to a gene: 4. Germline V gene lookup returns CDR1 SGHKS and CDR2 YYEKEE (reference sequence). For the CDR3, the DNA is TGTGCCAGCAGCTTGGGGGCAGGGGGCGCCTACGAGCAGTACTTC. Protein sequence: CASSLGAGGAYEQYF.

This rearrangement joins TRBV4-1 to TRBJ2-1; D is possibly TRBD2 (5 bases). V lost 5 bases and J 6 bases, leaving 17 bases between the germline ends. The CDR3 sequence is 15 residues long. Germline loops: CDR1 MGHRA, CDR2 YSYEKL. The CDR3 spells CASSGVGERLNEQFF. CDR3 in DNA: TGCGCCAGCAGCGGCGTGGGAGAGCGGCTCAATGAGCAGTTCTTC.

J is TRBJ2-1 and V is TRBV6-2 or TRBV6-3; TRBD2 aligns across 7 bases. This CDR3 contains 13 residues. Germline values: CDR1 MNHEY, CDR2 SVGEGT. The junction had 5 bases not matched to a gene; V was cut back by 0 bases and J by 12 bases. The CDR3 loop reads CASSYSESGGQFF. The CDR3 nucleotides are TGTGCCAGCAGTTACTCAGAATCGGGGGGGCAGTTCTTC.

The chain recombines TRBV28 with TRBJ1-1; no clear D gene. This CDR3 comprises 12 residues. Germline V lookup: CDR1 MDHEN, CDR2 SYDVKM. V shed 6 bases and J shed 2 bases, with 7 bases lying between them. Here the CDR3 DNA reads TGTGCCAGCAGCACAGCAAACACTGAAGCTTTCTTT. The encoded protein is CASSTANTEAFF.

The V call is TRBV21-1, the J call TRBJ2-7. TRBV21-1 is tagged as a pseudogene. The CDR3 is made up of 16 amino acids. CDR3: CASSKGLSGADGEQYV. DNA of the CDR3: TGTGCCAGCAGCAAAGGATTGTCGGGGGCCGACGGCGAGCAGTACGTC.

This chain uses TRBV12-3 or TRBV12-4 with TRBJ2-3; D is possibly TRBD1 (6 bases). The CDR3 contains 12 residues. Trimming took off 6 bases at V and 4 bases at J, with 8 bases between the two ends. The CDR3 spells CASSYRADTQYF. For the CDR3, the DNA is TGTGCCAGCAGCTACAGGGCAGATACGCAGTATTTT.

CDR3 region: CASSPTSGSSPSYEQYV. The CDR3 DNA sequence: TGCGCCAGCAGCCCGACTAGCGGGAGTTCGCCTAGTTACGAGCAGTACGTC. The gene calls are TRBV5-1 and TRBJ2-7, with 12 bases identical to TRBD2. CDR1 and CDR2 from the germline V gene are SGHRS and YFSETQ. The CDR3 loop spans 17 amino acids. The junction had 12 bases not matched to a gene; V was cut back by 4 bases and J by 4 bases.

The V and J genes are TRBV19 and TRBJ1-4, with TRBD1 matching over 7 bases. Germline V gene sequence: CDR1 LNHDA, CDR2 SQIVND (reference sequence). V gave up 7 bases and J gave up 4 bases; unmatched junction bases: 9. This CDR3 region has 15 residues. The CDR3 sequence: CASTITGVGNEKLFF. As DNA, the CDR3 is TGTGCCAGTACCATTACAGGGGTCGGTAATGAAAAACTGTTTTTT.

The CDR3 sequence is CASSYSTGGGETQYF. The CDR3 DNA reads as TGTGCCAGCAGTTACTCGACAGGGGGCGGGGAGACCCAGTACTTC. The chain combines TRBV6-2 or TRBV6-3 with TRBJ2-5, with 10 positions matching TRBD1. Germline-derived CDR1 and CDR2 are MNHEY and SVGEGT. The CDR3 consists of 15 residues. Trimming took 0 bases from V and 5 from J; bases not matched to a gene: 3.

This rearrangement joins TRBV5-1 to TRBJ2-3; maybe TRBD1 (6 bases). Per the germline V gene, CDR1 is SGHRS and CDR2 is YFSETQ. This CDR3 contains 15 residues. The germline V and J ends were trimmed by 4 bases and 3 bases, with 15 bases remaining between them. CDR3 sequence: CASSTPVGATDTQYF. Here the CDR3 DNA reads TGCGCCAGCAGCACCCCCGTGGGGGCAACAGATACGCAGTATTTT.